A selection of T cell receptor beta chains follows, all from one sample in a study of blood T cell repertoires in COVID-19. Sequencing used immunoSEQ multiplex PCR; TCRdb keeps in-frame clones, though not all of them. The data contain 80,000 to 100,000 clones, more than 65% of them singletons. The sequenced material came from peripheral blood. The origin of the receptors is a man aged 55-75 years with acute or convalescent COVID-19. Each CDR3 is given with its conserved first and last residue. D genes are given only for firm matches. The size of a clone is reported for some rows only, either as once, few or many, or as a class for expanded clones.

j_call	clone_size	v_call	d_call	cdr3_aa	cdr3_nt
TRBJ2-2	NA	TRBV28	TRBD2	CASSLESRGAGELFF	TGTGCCAGCAGTTTAGAGTCTCGGGGGGCCGGGGAGCTGTTTTTT
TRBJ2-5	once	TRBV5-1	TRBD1	CASSFLTGIRETQYF	TGCGCCAGCAGCTTCCTGACAGGGATCCGAGAGACCCAGTACTTC
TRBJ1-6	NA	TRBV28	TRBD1	CASSFRGLGSPLHF	TGTGCCAGCAGTTTTAGGGGGCTTGGATCACCCCTCCACTTT
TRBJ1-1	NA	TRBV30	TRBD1	CAWSPTGGKWPEAFF	TGTGCCTGGAGTCCGACAGGGGGAAAGTGGCCTGAAGCTTTCTTT
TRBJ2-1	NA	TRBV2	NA	CASSDSRSEQFF	TGTGCCAGCAGTGACTCGCGTAGTGAGCAGTTCTTC
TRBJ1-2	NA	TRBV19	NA	CASSIISRAGRYGYTF	TGTGCCAGTAGTATAATCTCCAGGGCTGGTCGATATGGCTACACCTTC
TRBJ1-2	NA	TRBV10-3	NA	CAISAGTGYGYTF	TGTGCCATCTCGGCAGGTACTGGCTATGGCTACACCTTC
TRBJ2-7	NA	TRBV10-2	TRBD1	CASSPAGGFEQYF	TGCGCCAGCAGTCCGGCAGGGGGCTTCGAGCAGTACTTC
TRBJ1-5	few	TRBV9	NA	CASSVAGSGNQPQHF	TGTGCCAGCAGCGTAGCAGGGTCGGGCAATCAGCCCCAGCATTTT
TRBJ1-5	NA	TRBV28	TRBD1	CASTYLDRDRNQPQHF	TGTGCCAGCACCTACCTCGACCGGGACAGGAATCAGCCCCAGCATTTT